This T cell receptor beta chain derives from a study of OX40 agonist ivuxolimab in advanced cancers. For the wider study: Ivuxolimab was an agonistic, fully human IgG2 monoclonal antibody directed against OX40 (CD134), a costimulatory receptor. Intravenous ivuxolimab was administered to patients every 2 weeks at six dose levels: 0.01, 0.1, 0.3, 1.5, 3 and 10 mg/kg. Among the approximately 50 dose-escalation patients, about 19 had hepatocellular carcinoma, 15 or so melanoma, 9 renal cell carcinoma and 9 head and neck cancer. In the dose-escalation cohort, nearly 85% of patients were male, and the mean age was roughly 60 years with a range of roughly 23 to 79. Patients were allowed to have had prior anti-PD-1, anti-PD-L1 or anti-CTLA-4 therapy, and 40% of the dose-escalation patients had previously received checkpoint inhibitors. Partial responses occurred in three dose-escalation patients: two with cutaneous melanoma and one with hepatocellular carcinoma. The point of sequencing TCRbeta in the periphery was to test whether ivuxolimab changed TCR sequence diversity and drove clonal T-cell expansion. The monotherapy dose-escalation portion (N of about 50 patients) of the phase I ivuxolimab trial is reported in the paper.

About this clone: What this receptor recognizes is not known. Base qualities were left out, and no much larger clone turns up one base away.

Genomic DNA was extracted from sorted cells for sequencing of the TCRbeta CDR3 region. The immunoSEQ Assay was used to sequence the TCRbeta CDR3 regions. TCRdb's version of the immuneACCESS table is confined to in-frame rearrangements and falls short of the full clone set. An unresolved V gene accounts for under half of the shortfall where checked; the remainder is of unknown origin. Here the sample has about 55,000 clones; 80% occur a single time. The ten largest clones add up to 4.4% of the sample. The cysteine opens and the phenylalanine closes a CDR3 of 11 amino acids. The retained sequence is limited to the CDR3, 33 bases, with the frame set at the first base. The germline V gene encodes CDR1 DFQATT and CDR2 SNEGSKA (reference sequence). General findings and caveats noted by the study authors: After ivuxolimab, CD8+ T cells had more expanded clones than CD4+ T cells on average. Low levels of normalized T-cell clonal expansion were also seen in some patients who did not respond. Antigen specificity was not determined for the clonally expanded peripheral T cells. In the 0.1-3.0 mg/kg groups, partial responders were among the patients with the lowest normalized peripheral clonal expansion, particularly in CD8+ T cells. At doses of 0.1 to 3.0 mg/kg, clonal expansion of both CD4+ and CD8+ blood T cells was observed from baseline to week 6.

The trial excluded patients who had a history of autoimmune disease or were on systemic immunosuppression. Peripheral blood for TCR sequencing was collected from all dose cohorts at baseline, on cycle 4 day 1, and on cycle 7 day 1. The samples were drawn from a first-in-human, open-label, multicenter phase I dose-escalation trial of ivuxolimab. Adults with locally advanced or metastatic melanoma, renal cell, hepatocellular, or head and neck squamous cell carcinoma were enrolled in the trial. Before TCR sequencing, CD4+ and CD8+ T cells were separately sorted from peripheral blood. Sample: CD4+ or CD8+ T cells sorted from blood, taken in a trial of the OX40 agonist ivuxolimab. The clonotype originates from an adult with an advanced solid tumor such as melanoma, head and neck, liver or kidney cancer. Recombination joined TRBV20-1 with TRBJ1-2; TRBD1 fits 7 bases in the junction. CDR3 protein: CRAQGGHGYTF. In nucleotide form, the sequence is TGCCGAGCCCAAGGGGGCCATGGCTACACCTTC.